Below are 7 T cell receptor beta chains sequenced from a single sample in a study of graft-versus-host responses after intestinal transplantation. Some clones are missing from TCRdb's copy, which holds only in-frame ones; the method was immunoSEQ multiplex PCR. The table lists fewer than 85,000 clones, about 94% of them singletons. The antigens for these receptors are not known. The sample here was unstimulated CD8+ T cells sorted from spleen or lymph node cells, taken before intestinal transplant. Receptors were obtained from a human donor who received an intestinal transplant.

This chain connects TRBV6-5 to TRBJ2-7; 10 bases align to TRBD1. The germline gives CDR1 MNHEY, CDR2 SVGAGI. V was clipped by 3 bases and J by 4 bases; unmatched bases: 6. The CDR3 length is 15 residues. This CDR3 is CASSYLGTGVYEQYF. As DNA, the CDR3 is TGTGCCAGCAGTTATCTCGGGACAGGGGTTTACGAGCAGTACTTC.

The chain recombines TRBV28 with TRBJ1-5; 7 positions match TRBD1. The V gene end was trimmed by 7 bases and the J gene end by 7 bases; junction bases not matched to a gene: 10. The CDR3 extends over 14 amino acids. Germline CDR1 MDHEN, CDR2 SYDVKM. The CDR3 spells CASTTEGGVQPQHF. The CDR3 coding sequence is TGTGCCAGCACCACAGAAGGGGGCGTCCAGCCCCAGCATTTT.

The chain joins TRBV5-4 to TRBJ2-7; D may be TRBD1 (5 bases). CDR3 length equals 13 residues. With 4 bases removed from V and 3 bases from J, the gap between germline ends came to 11 bases. Per germline, CDR1 SGHNT and CDR2 YYREEE (reference sequence). CDR3 in amino acids: CASSPAQDYEQYF. As DNA, the CDR3 is TGTGCCAGCAGCCCCGCACAGGACTACGAGCAGTACTTC.

The chain couples TRBV5-6 to TRBJ2-7, with D tentatively TRBD2 (6 bases). This CDR3 is built from 14 residues. Germline V CDR1 and CDR2: SGHDT, YYEEEE. The V and J ends lost 2 bases and 0 bases respectively, with 9 bases between them. The CDR3 DNA reads TGTGCCAGCAGCTTCACTAGCAGCTCCTACGAGCAGTACTTC. This codes for CASSFTSSSYEQYF.

The chain is built from TRBV15 and TRBJ1-4; D is uncertain. This CDR3 is built from 17 residues. From germline, CDR1 is LNHNV and CDR2 YYDKDF (reference sequence). V lost 5 bases to trimming and J lost 8 bases, with 24 bases between them. CDR3 region: CATSGDALHPVGEKLFF. The CDR3 DNA reads as TGTGCCACCAGCGGCGACGCGCTCCACCCCGTTGGGGAAAAACTGTTTTTT.

The rearrangement links TRBV6-5 to TRBJ1-2; a possible D gene is TRBD1 (6 bases). Germline V gene sequence: CDR1 MNHEY, CDR2 SVGAGI. Deletions cut 0 bases from V and 7 bases from J, with 15 bases between. This CDR3 spans 15 amino acids. The CDR3, as DNA: TGTGCCAGCAGTTACTCTGAGACAGGTGCGACTGGCTACACCTTC. Its protein product is CASSYSETGATGYTF.

A few counts support this clone. The chain uses TRBV9 and TRBJ2-1; 7 nucleotides line up with TRBD2. CDR1 SGDLS and CDR2 YYNGEE come from the germline V gene. This CDR3 spans 15 amino acids. V shed 0 bases and J 6 bases; nucleotides not matched to a gene: 6. The CDR3 region has the DNA TGTGCCAGCAGCGTAGGTGGGGGGGACTTCAATGAGCAGTTCTTC. Protein: CASSVGGGDFNEQFF.